The clone carrying this T cell receptor beta chain was seen just once. V lost 4 bases and J lost 6, with 16 bases in between. Germline CDR1 reads SNHLY; CDR2 reads FYNNEI. The CDR3 sequence is 16 residues long. Recruitment covered roughly 24 US areas and drew participants whose ages spanned about 18 to 90 years. Cohort placement rested on clinical history that participants reported themselves. This specimen belongs to a study of blood T cell repertoires in COVID-19. Study background: Italy, Spain and the United States were the sources of the convalescent and acute COVID-19 samples.

Per the authors' pipeline: Estimation of nucleated cell counts relied on the amplification of reference gene primers. Sequencing was performed with immunoSEQ multiplex PCR; in TCRdb, only in-frame clones are kept and a portion is missing. The DNA was the basis for D and trimming; V, J and clone size are from that table. The sample comprises fewer than 250,000 clones, about nine tenths of which are singletons, and just over 2.5% rests with the top ten. The receptor's source is a woman aged 25-40 years with acute COVID-19. Source material: PBMCs or T cells enriched from blood (not recorded which). This chain connects TRBV2 to TRBJ1-6; tentative D call: TRBD1 (5 bases). CDR3 bases: TGTGCCAGCAGTGTTCAAGGGGCTGATAGTAATTCACCCCTCCACTTT. Translated: CASSVQGADSNSPLHF. Looking up the rest from reference TRBV2 and TRBJ1-6 gives the full variable domain: EPEVTQTPSHQVTQMGQEVILRCVPISNHLYFYWYRQILGQKVEFLVSFYNNEISEKSEIFDDQFSVERPDGSNFTLKIRSTKLEDSAMYFCASSVQGADSNSPLHFGNGTRLTVT.